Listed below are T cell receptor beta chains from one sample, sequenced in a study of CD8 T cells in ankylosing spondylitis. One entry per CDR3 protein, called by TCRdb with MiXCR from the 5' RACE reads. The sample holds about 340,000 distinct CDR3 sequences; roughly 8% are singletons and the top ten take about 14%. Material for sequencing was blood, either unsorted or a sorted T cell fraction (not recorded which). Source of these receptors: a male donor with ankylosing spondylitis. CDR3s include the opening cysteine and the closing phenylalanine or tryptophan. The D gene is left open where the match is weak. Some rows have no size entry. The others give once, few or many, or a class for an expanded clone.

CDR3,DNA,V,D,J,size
CSVIPNSGNTIYF,TGCAGCGTTATACCTAACTCTGGAAACACCATATATTTT,TRBV29-1,-,TRBJ1-3,-
CSAMTGEKSPLHF,TGCAGTGCGATGACGGGGGAGAAATCACCCCTCCACTTT,TRBV20-1,-,TRBJ1-6,few
CASSFGLPSNNEQFF,TGCGCCAGCAGCTTTGGACTCCCAAGCAACAATGAGCAGTTCTTC,TRBV5-1,-,TRBJ2-1,many
CASSQDRSSNQPQHF,TGTGCCAGCAGCCAAGATCGGAGTAGCAATCAGCCCCAGCATTTT,TRBV3-1,-,TRBJ1-5,-
CASSLRRVEQYF,TGTGCCAGCAGTCTGAGGCGGGTCGAGCAGTACTTC,TRBV12-3/TRBV12-4,-,TRBJ2-7,few
CASSPGLPKTQYF,TGTGCCAGCAGCCCAGGACTCCCGAAGACCCAGTACTTC,TRBV7-3,-,TRBJ2-5,-
CASSSLVTSGSYEQYF,TGTGCCAGCAGTTCGTTAGTGACTAGCGGGAGTTACGAGCAGTACTTC,TRBV28,TRBD2,TRBJ2-7,many
CSANHRRRTEAFF,TGCAGTGCTAATCACCGGCGGAGAACTGAAGCTTTCTTT,TRBV20-1,-,TRBJ1-1,many
CASSLDTGLANSPLHF,TGCGCCAGCAGCTTGGATACAGGGCTGGCAAATTCACCCCTCCACTTT,TRBV5-1,-,TRBJ1-6,many
CASSPGAGDEQFF,TGTGCCAGCAGCCCCGGAGCGGGCGATGAGCAGTTCTTC,TRBV7-9,-,TRBJ2-1,-
CSARGHYEQYF,TGCAGTGCCAGAGGCCACTACGAGCAGTACTTC,TRBV20-1,-,TRBJ2-7,few
CASSGQGDRETQYF,TGTGCCAGCAGCGGACAGGGCGATAGGGAGACCCAGTACTTC,TRBV12-3/TRBV12-4,TRBD1,TRBJ2-5,many
CASSPTPSGVDSYNEQFF,TGTGCCAGCTCACCAACCCCCTCAGGGGTCGACTCCTACAATGAGCAGTTCTTC,TRBV18,-,TRBJ2-1,-
CSARSLGYNEQFF,TGCAGTGCTAGATCACTCGGCTACAATGAGCAGTTCTTC,TRBV20-1,-,TRBJ2-1,-
CASGPLNQPQHF,TGTGCCAGCGGGCCGCTCAATCAGCCCCAGCATTTT,TRBV28,-,TRBJ1-5,few
CASSALAGAYNEQFF,TGTGCCAGCAGTGCTTTAGCGGGAGCCTACAATGAGCAGTTCTTC,TRBV2,TRBD2,TRBJ2-1,many
CSASGMIAGELFF,TGCAGTGCTAGCGGAATGATCGCCGGGGAGCTGTTTTTT,TRBV20-1,-,TRBJ2-2,-
CSAPPSTGPIGGYTF,TGCAGTGCTCCCCCTTCGACAGGGCCCATTGGTGGCTACACCTTC,TRBV20-1,TRBD1,TRBJ1-2,-
CASSLTRDPGGYEQYF,TGCGCCAGCAGCTTAACCCGGGACCCTGGAGGTTACGAGCAGTACTTC,TRBV5-1,-,TRBJ2-7,many
CSVEEVMNTEAFF,TGCAGCGTTGAAGAGGTAATGAACACTGAAGCTTTCTTT,TRBV29-1,-,TRBJ1-1,many
CAAARAAYQYEQYF,TGTGCCGCCGCACGGGCAGCCTACCAATACGAGCAGTACTTC,TRBV27,-,TRBJ2-7,few
CASKLDRWNTEAFF,TGCGCCAGCAAGTTAGACCGGTGGAACACTGAAGCTTTCTTT,TRBV10-2,-,TRBJ1-1,-
CASSYRGLYGYTF,TGTGCCAGCAGTTACAGGGGGCTATATGGCTACACCTTC,TRBV27,TRBD1,TRBJ1-2,few
CASSRPTTGTGTEAFF,TGTGCCAGCAGCCGCCCCACGACAGGGACAGGCACTGAAGCTTTCTTT,TRBV3-1,TRBD1,TRBJ1-1,many
CASSKARLARSTDTQYF,TGTGCCAGCAGCAAAGCGAGGCTAGCGAGAAGCACAGATACGCAGTATTTT,TRBV21-1,-,TRBJ2-3,-
CASSQEGIAGGREYF,TGTGCCAGCAGCCAAGAGGGGATAGCGGGAGGCAGGGAGTATTTT,TRBV4-2,TRBD2,TRBJ2-3,-
CSVDRGQGNPDTQYF,TGCAGCGTTGACCGGGGGCAGGGGAATCCAGATACGCAGTATTTT,TRBV29-1,-,TRBJ2-3,many
CAIGGIDEKLFF,TGTGCCATCGGAGGAATTGATGAAAAACTGTTTTTT,TRBV10-3,-,TRBJ1-4,few
CASSLLTAMFQETQYF,TGCGCCAGCAGCTTGCTAACCGCGATGTTCCAAGAGACCCAGTACTTC,TRBV5-1,-,TRBJ2-5,many
CASSFALAGETQYF,TGCGCCAGCAGCTTCGCGCTAGCGGGAGAGACCCAGTACTTC,TRBV5-1,TRBD2,TRBJ2-5,-
CASRWTSTNEKLFF,TGTGCCAGCAGGTGGACAAGCACTAATGAAAAACTGTTTTTT,TRBV28,-,TRBJ1-4,few
CASSKRDIPAFF,TGTGCCAGCAGCAAGCGGGACATCCCAGCTTTCTTT,TRBV9,-,TRBJ1-1,many
CASSRGVFGANVLTF,TGTGCCAGCAGCCGGGGTGTTTTCGGGGCCAACGTCCTGACTTTC,TRBV7-9,-,TRBJ2-6,-
CAWSLSDSGAQFF,TGTGCCTGGAGCCTTTCGGATTCGGGGGCGCAGTTCTTC,TRBV30,-,TRBJ2-1,many
CASRGTGSSYEQYF,TGTGCCAGCAGGGGGACAGGGAGCTCCTACGAGCAGTACTTC,TRBV12-3/TRBV12-4,TRBD1,TRBJ2-7,many
CASSQEGGRAGSYEQYF,TGCGCCAGCAGCCAAGAAGGGGGCAGGGCGGGCTCCTACGAGCAGTACTTC,TRBV4-1,TRBD1,TRBJ2-7,few
CASSPQGKGNQPQHF,TGTGCCAGCAGCCCACAGGGTAAGGGCAATCAGCCCCAGCATTTT,TRBV28,-,TRBJ1-5,-
CASSPEEGRWETQYF,TGTGCCAGCAGCCCAGAGGAAGGGCGGTGGGAGACCCAGTACTTC,TRBV9,-,TRBJ2-5,-
CASSFNRAGGGEQYF,TGTGCCAGCAGCTTTAATCGGGCAGGGGGTGGTGAGCAGTACTTC,TRBV7-9,TRBD1,TRBJ2-7,few
CASSPGGQPNTDTQYF,TGTGCCAGCAGCCCTGGGGGTCAGCCGAACACAGATACGCAGTATTTT,TRBV5-8,-,TRBJ2-3,few
CSAGTSNTGELFF,TGCAGCGCAGGGACTAGTAACACCGGGGAGCTGTTTTTT,TRBV29-1,TRBD2,TRBJ2-2,many
CASSSTGSHYGYTF,TGCGCCAGCAGCTCGACAGGGTCTCACTATGGCTACACCTTC,TRBV5-1,TRBD1,TRBJ1-2,-
CSAIDSPNQPQHF,TGCAGTGCAATTGACAGTCCCAATCAGCCCCAGCATTTT,TRBV20-1,-,TRBJ1-5,-
CSAIRGTSNPDTQYF,TGCAGTGCTATTCGCGGGACTAGCAATCCAGATACGCAGTATTTT,TRBV20-1,TRBD2,TRBJ2-3,-
CASSLLDGSNYGYTF,TGTGCCAGCAGCTTGTTGGACGGATCTAACTATGGCTACACCTTC,TRBV7-3,-,TRBJ1-2,few
CASSISLEQFF,TGTGCCAGCAGTATTAGTCTTGAGCAGTTCTTC,TRBV28,-,TRBJ2-1,many
CASSPLSIAGGPGYEQFF,TGTGCCAGCAGCCCCCTATCGATAGCGGGAGGGCCTGGGTATGAGCAGTTCTTC,TRBV7-3,TRBD2,TRBJ2-1,-
CASRDWTRNIQYF,TGTGCCAGCAGAGACTGGACGAGAAACATTCAGTACTTC,TRBV2,-,TRBJ2-4,many
CASSLSTGRFQETQYF,TGTGCCAGCAGTTTATCGACAGGCAGATTCCAAGAGACCCAGTACTTC,TRBV27,-,TRBJ2-5,few
CASRDHTTYNEQFF,TGTGCCAGCAGGGACCACACTACCTACAATGAGCAGTTCTTC,TRBV11-2,-,TRBJ2-1,few
CAINPAGNTGELFF,TGTGCCATCAACCCCGCGGGGAACACCGGGGAGCTGTTTTTT,TRBV10-3,-,TRBJ2-2,-
CATRNGLAGVNEQFF,TGTGCCACCAGAAACGGACTAGCGGGAGTTAATGAGCAGTTCTTC,TRBV15,TRBD2,TRBJ2-1,few
CASSFNRGTYEQYF,TGCGCCAGCAGCTTTAACAGGGGCACCTACGAGCAGTACTTC,TRBV5-1,TRBD1,TRBJ2-7,many
CASSPGAGSGETQYF,TGCGCCAGCAGCCCCGGAGCGGGAAGTGGGGAGACCCAGTACTTC,TRBV4-1,TRBD2,TRBJ2-5,many
CASSLPGQTATYEQYF,TGTGCCAGCAGCTTACCGGGACAAACCGCCACCTACGAGCAGTACTTC,TRBV13,-,TRBJ2-7,few
CASRRQGESSYEQYF,TGTGCCAGCAGACGACAGGGGGAGAGCTCCTACGAGCAGTACTTC,TRBV28,TRBD1,TRBJ2-7,few
CASGGRAFYEQYF,TGCGCCAGCGGTGGGAGGGCGTTCTACGAGCAGTACTTC,TRBV10-2,TRBD2,TRBJ2-7,-